Listed below are T cell receptor beta chains from one sample, sequenced in a study of T cell changes during pregnancy in multiple sclerosis. Here immunoSEQ multiplex PCR was the method, and the copy in TCRdb shows in-frame clones only, minus some. The sample includes tens of thousands of clones, roughly 89% of them seen just once. Sequenced material: peripheral blood, taken in the second trimester of pregnancy. All receptors derive from a female donor with multiple sclerosis, enrolled in a pregnancy study. Each CDR3 is given with its conserved first and last residue. D genes are given only for firm matches. Clone size is shown for a subset of rows, as once, few, many or a class of expanded clone.

clone size: -; V gene: TRBV5-4; J gene: TRBJ2-1; D gene: -; CDR3 DNA: TGTGCCAGCGGCCAGTTCGATGAGCAGTTCTTC; CDR3 protein: CASGQFDEQFF
clone size: -; V gene: TRBV7-9; J gene: TRBJ2-5; D gene: -; CDR3 DNA: TGTGCCAGCAGCTTGGGGCTACAAGAGACCCAGTACTTC; CDR3 protein: CASSLGLQETQYF
clone size: -; V gene: TRBV11-1; J gene: TRBJ2-7; D gene: TRBD1; CDR3 DNA: TGTGCCAGCAGCTTAGAGGGGACAGGGGTCTACGAGCAGTACTTC; CDR3 protein: CASSLEGTGVYEQYF
clone size: -; V gene: TRBV7-2; J gene: TRBJ2-3; D gene: TRBD2; CDR3 DNA: TGTGCCAGCAGCTTAGTGGGGGGGTATAGCACAGATACGCAGTATTTT; CDR3 protein: CASSLVGGYSTDTQYF
clone size: once; V gene: TRBV29-1; J gene: TRBJ2-1; D gene: TRBD2; CDR3 DNA: TGCAGCGTTGAAGATCGCGGGACTAGTTTCTACAATGAGCAGTTCTTC; CDR3 protein: CSVEDRGTSFYNEQFF
clone size: -; V gene: TRBV7-3; J gene: TRBJ1-1; D gene: -; CDR3 DNA: TGTGCCAGCAGCTACACAGGATGGAACACTGAAGCTTTCTTT; CDR3 protein: CASSYTGWNTEAFF
clone size: -; V gene: TRBV7-9; J gene: TRBJ2-7; D gene: -; CDR3 DNA: TGTGCCAGCAGCCCCGGACACGGAGTCTACGAGCAGTACTTC; CDR3 protein: CASSPGHGVYEQYF
clone size: -; V gene: TRBV2; J gene: TRBJ1-4; D gene: TRBD1; CDR3 DNA: TGTGCCAGCAACAAAAAAACCGGGACAGGGGTACATTCGGGTGAAAAACTGTTTTTT; CDR3 protein: CASNKKTGTGVHSGEKLFF
clone size: -; V gene: TRBV30; J gene: TRBJ2-3; D gene: TRBD2; CDR3 DNA: TGTGCCTGGAGTGTACGGGGGGCAGATACGCAGTATTTT; CDR3 protein: CAWSVRGADTQYF
clone size: -; V gene: TRBV18; J gene: TRBJ2-7; D gene: -; CDR3 DNA: TGTGCCAGCTCACGGGCAGACAGGCCAAGCTCCTACGAGCAGTACTTC; CDR3 protein: CASSRADRPSSYEQYF
clone size: -; V gene: TRBV9; J gene: TRBJ1-2; D gene: -; CDR3 DNA: TGTGCCAGCAGCGTAGGCAGGGGAGGGAAGAACTATGGCTACACCTTC; CDR3 protein: CASSVGRGGKNYGYTF
clone size: -; V gene: TRBV27; J gene: TRBJ1-4; D gene: -; CDR3 DNA: TGTGCCAGCAGTTTATCGCCCAGGGCCAATGAAAAACTGTTTTTT; CDR3 protein: CASSLSPRANEKLFF
clone size: few; V gene: TRBV13; J gene: TRBJ2-7; D gene: -; CDR3 DNA: TGTGCCAGCAGTTTGAGTTGGGGGCACGAGCAGTACTTC; CDR3 protein: CASSLSWGHEQYF
clone size: -; V gene: TRBV6-1; J gene: TRBJ2-3; D gene: TRBD1; CDR3 DNA: TGTGCCAGCAGCAAAGGACAGGGCGCAGATACGCAGTATTTT; CDR3 protein: CASSKGQGADTQYF
clone size: -; V gene: TRBV6-1; J gene: TRBJ2-7; D gene: -; CDR3 DNA: TGTGCCAGCAGTGAATTAGGAGGGTTCTACGAGCAGTACTTC; CDR3 protein: CASSELGGFYEQYF
clone size: -; V gene: TRBV7-2; J gene: TRBJ1-5; D gene: -; CDR3 DNA: TGTGCCAGCAGTGGCGGATCGGGAAGCAATCAGCCCCAGCATTTT; CDR3 protein: CASSGGSGSNQPQHF
clone size: few; V gene: TRBV27; J gene: TRBJ2-7; D gene: TRBD1; CDR3 DNA: TGTGCCAGCAGGTCAGGGGGCTCCTACGAGCAGTACTTC; CDR3 protein: CASRSGGSYEQYF
clone size: -; V gene: TRBV4-3; J gene: TRBJ1-1; D gene: TRBD1; CDR3 DNA: TGCGCCAGCAGCCAGGACAGGGCTTTGAACACTGAAGCTTTCTTT; CDR3 protein: CASSQDRALNTEAFF
clone size: -; V gene: TRBV11-3; J gene: TRBJ2-6; D gene: TRBD1; CDR3 DNA: TGTGCCAGCAGCTTTTCCGGGACAGGGTACTCTGGGGCCAACGTCCTGACTTTC; CDR3 protein: CASSFSGTGYSGANVLTF
clone size: -; V gene: TRBV18; J gene: TRBJ1-1; D gene: -; CDR3 DNA: TGTGCCAGCTCGCCGCCGACAGACTCGGAGGGTTCTTTCTTT; CDR3 protein: CASSPPTDSEGSFF
clone size: -; V gene: TRBV11-2; J gene: TRBJ2-5; D gene: -; CDR3 DNA: TGTGCCAGCAGCTTAGGGAGAGTGGAGACCCAGTACTTC; CDR3 protein: CASSLGRVETQYF
clone size: -; V gene: TRBV27; J gene: TRBJ2-7; D gene: TRBD1; CDR3 DNA: TGTGCCAGCAGCAACCGACAGGGCGGTTGGTACGAGCAGTACTTC; CDR3 protein: CASSNRQGGWYEQYF
clone size: -; V gene: TRBV7-9; J gene: TRBJ1-4; D gene: TRBD1; CDR3 DNA: TGTGCCAGCAGCTTAGCCGGACAGGGGCAAAATGAAAAACTGTTTTTT; CDR3 protein: CASSLAGQGQNEKLFF
clone size: -; V gene: TRBV29-1; J gene: TRBJ2-7; D gene: TRBD1; CDR3 DNA: TGCAGCGTTCGACAGGGGAGCGAGCAGTACTTC; CDR3 protein: CSVRQGSEQYF
clone size: once; V gene: TRBV5-1; J gene: TRBJ1-1; D gene: -; CDR3 DNA: TGCGCCAGCAGCTTGTCGGGACTCCCCCTAGCTTTCTTT; CDR3 protein: CASSLSGLPLAFF
clone size: -; V gene: TRBV5-4; J gene: TRBJ1-6; D gene: TRBD1; CDR3 DNA: TGTGCCAGCAGCGATCGACAGGGAAGCTCCTATAATTCACCCCTCCACTTT; CDR3 protein: CASSDRQGSSYNSPLHF
clone size: -; V gene: TRBV6-1; J gene: TRBJ2-2; D gene: -; CDR3 DNA: TGTGCCAGCAGTGGACTGCAAGGAGGGTACACCGGGGAGCTGTTTTTT; CDR3 protein: CASSGLQGGYTGELFF
clone size: -; V gene: TRBV7-9; J gene: TRBJ2-3; D gene: TRBD2; CDR3 DNA: TGTGCCAGCAGCCCCGGGATAGCGGGGACCACAGATACGCAGTATTTT; CDR3 protein: CASSPGIAGTTDTQYF
clone size: -; V gene: TRBV5-1; J gene: TRBJ2-3; D gene: TRBD1; CDR3 DNA: TGCGCCAGCAGCCCGGGACAGAACACAGATACGCAGTATTTT; CDR3 protein: CASSPGQNTDTQYF
clone size: -; V gene: TRBV5-1; J gene: TRBJ2-1; D gene: TRBD2; CDR3 DNA: TGCGCCAGCAGCTTAAGTAGCGGGGGGTTGAATGAGCAGTTCTTC; CDR3 protein: CASSLSSGGLNEQFF
clone size: -; V gene: TRBV4-1; J gene: TRBJ2-5; D gene: -; CDR3 DNA: TGCGCCAGCAGCCGCGGCGACCATCGACCAGACCAAGAGACCCAGTACTTC; CDR3 protein: CASSRGDHRPDQETQYF
clone size: -; V gene: TRBV9; J gene: TRBJ1-6; D gene: TRBD1; CDR3 DNA: TGTGCCAGCAGCGTGAGACAGGGGGCGAATTCACCCCTCCACTTT; CDR3 protein: CASSVRQGANSPLHF
clone size: -; V gene: TRBV19; J gene: TRBJ1-2; D gene: TRBD1; CDR3 DNA: TGTGCCAGTAGTACGCAGGGACAGGGGGCTAACTATGGCTACACCTTC; CDR3 protein: CASSTQGQGANYGYTF
clone size: once; V gene: TRBV5-4; J gene: TRBJ2-7; D gene: TRBD2; CDR3 DNA: TGTGCCAGCAGTCCTACGTCTAGCGGCTCCTACGAGCAGTACTTC; CDR3 protein: CASSPTSSGSYEQYF
clone size: -; V gene: TRBV5-4; J gene: TRBJ2-2; D gene: -; CDR3 DNA: TGTGCCAGCAGCTTACCTAGGGACAACTTGAACACCGGGGAGCTGTTTTTT; CDR3 protein: CASSLPRDNLNTGELFF
clone size: -; V gene: TRBV28; J gene: TRBJ1-2; D gene: -; CDR3 DNA: TGTGCCAGCAGCTTTATGGGCGCGGGGAGGGACTATGGCTACACCTTC; CDR3 protein: CASSFMGAGRDYGYTF
clone size: -; V gene: TRBV19; J gene: TRBJ2-3; D gene: -; CDR3 DNA: TGTGCCAGTAGCCAGCGACTCACAGATACGCAGTATTTT; CDR3 protein: CASSQRLTDTQYF
clone size: -; V gene: TRBV18; J gene: TRBJ1-4; D gene: -; CDR3 DNA: TGTGCCAGCTCACCCTGGACAGACAATGAAAAACTGTTTTTT; CDR3 protein: CASSPWTDNEKLFF
clone size: -; V gene: TRBV19; J gene: TRBJ2-7; D gene: TRBD1; CDR3 DNA: TGTGCCAGTAGGGACGGGGGACAGGGAAAATACGAGCAGTACTTC; CDR3 protein: CASRDGGQGKYEQYF
clone size: -; V gene: TRBV28; J gene: TRBJ2-7; D gene: -; CDR3 DNA: TGTGCCAGCAGTTTTAACCGCGTGCCCGAGCAGTACTTC; CDR3 protein: CASSFNRVPEQYF
clone size: -; V gene: TRBV7-8; J gene: TRBJ2-7; D gene: TRBD2; CDR3 DNA: TGTGCCAGCAGCTTATATCTAGCGGGAGAGACGATAGACGAGCAGTACTTC; CDR3 protein: CASSLYLAGETIDEQYF
clone size: -; V gene: TRBV7-3; J gene: TRBJ2-3; D gene: -; CDR3 DNA: TGTGCCAGCAGCTCGACTAGGGCAGCAGATACGCAGTATTTT; CDR3 protein: CASSSTRAADTQYF
clone size: once; V gene: TRBV5-4; J gene: TRBJ1-6; D gene: -; CDR3 DNA: TGTGCCAGCAGCTTGGAGGGGTCAGCGACACCCCTCCACTTT; CDR3 protein: CASSLEGSATPLHF